This section outlines one T cell receptor (beta chain) sequence together with its context. The data derive from a study of blood T cell repertoires in COVID-19. Study context: There were acute and convalescent COVID-19 samples, and they came from the United States, Italy and Spain. Sample material is recorded as cDNA or gDNA derived from T cells, B-cell-depleted T cells, or PBMCs.

Original processing methods: How many nucleated cells were present was estimated from reference gene primer amplification. TCRdb's table, derived via immunoSEQ multiplex PCR, lists solely in-frame clones and lacks some. V, J and clone size reflect that table, while D and trimming were determined from the DNA. Among roughly 140,000 clones listed, around 81% were seen once. The CDR3 sequence is 13 residues long. The ends were cut back, 10 bases at V and 0 bases at J, with 11 bases in the middle. This TCR was recovered from a man in his sixties with active or convalescent COVID-19. The sample taken for sequencing was peripheral blood. This chain connects TRBV12-3 or TRBV12-4 to TRBJ2-3, with a weak D call TRBD2 (5 bases). CDR3 nucleotide sequence: TGTGCCACTGCGGGCTTCAGCACAGATACGCAGTATTTT. Protein: CATAGFSTDTQYF.